The clone carrying this T cell receptor (beta chain) was counted only a few times. The antigen remains undetermined. CDR3 length: 15 residues. The V gene's germline CDR1 is MNHNY and CDR2 SVGAGI (reference sequence). The V end lost 2 bases, the J end lost 3 bases, and 12 bases lay between the germline ends. This sample was included in a study of beta chain features in type 1 diabetes. Findings and caveats of the study: Patients with type 1 diabetes carried fewer insertions and had more deletions at their VDJ junctions. Shortening of TCRB CDR3s, moderate but significant, appeared in all four CD4+ subsets of Type 1 diabetes patients.

Reverse transcribing all isolated RNA meant expressed TCRB transcripts were sequenced. Libraries were prepared by immunoSEQ multiplex PCR; TCRdb keeps only in-frame clonotypes and omits some of them. The sample holds about 360,000 clones, around 12% seen once. The genes are TRBV6-6 and TRBJ2-3, with a possible D match to TRBD2 (5 bases). Sequenced input: naive CD4+ T cells from blood. This clonotype originated in a man younger than 30 in good health. CDR3 DNA sequence: TGTGCCAGCAGTTACCGGGGAGCCCGAACAGATACGCAGTATTTT. Encoded protein: CASSYRGARTDTQYF.